A single sample is the source of the 5 T cell receptor beta chains below, sequenced in a study of blood T cell repertoires in COVID-19. Only in-frame clones appear in the TCRdb table, and some are missing; sequencing was by immunoSEQ multiplex PCR. In the table there are approximately 340,000 clones, about 87% of which are singletons. Sequenced: peripheral blood. Source of these receptors: a man aged 30 to 45 with COVID-19, enrolled during active disease.

The chain carries TRBV7-3 and TRBJ1-1; D is unresolved. The CDR3 is 14 residues long. V was cut by 2 bases and J by 1 base, with 8 bases left in between. The V gene's germline CDR1 is SGHTA and CDR2 FQGTGA. Written as DNA, the CDR3 is TGTGCCAGCAGCTTATCGAGCGCGAACACTGAAGCTTTCTTT. Translation: CASSLSSANTEAFF.

This clone has a single count. This chain uses TRBV13 with TRBJ2-1; a weak D match, TRBD2 (6 bases). Per germline, CDR1 PRHDT and CDR2 FYEKMQ (reference sequence). This CDR3 is 16 amino acids long. V was trimmed by 5 bases and J by 9 bases, leaving 23 bases between them. The CDR3 DNA reads TGTGCCAGCAGCCCCCGGAGGGGTTGGGGTTCAGGTGAGCAGTTCTTC. Protein sequence: CASSPRRGWGSGEQFF.

The sample holds many counts of this clone. The rearrangement joins TRBV7-9 to TRBJ2-2; 7 nucleotides line up with TRBD1. CDR3 length: 15 residues. Germline V lookup: CDR1 SEHNR, CDR2 FQNEAQ (reference sequence). Losses at the gene ends were 5 bases for V and 1 base for J; bases not matched to a gene: 4. As DNA, the CDR3 is TGTGCCAGCAGCCCACGGGACAGGAACACCGGGGAGCTGTTTTTT. This translates into CASSPRDRNTGELFF.

This clone appeared once. This sequence joins TRBV7-2 and TRBJ2-1; D is perhaps TRBD2 (7 bases). The germline CDR1 and CDR2 sequences are SGHTA and FQGNSA. Trimming removed 5 bases at V and 5 bases at J, with 16 bases between. The length of the CDR3 is 15 residues. The CDR3 DNA follows: TGTGCCAGCAGCCTAGGGGGGGGCCTCCACAATGAGCAGTTCTTC. This gives the protein CASSLGGGLHNEQFF.

This chain connects TRBV7-3 to TRBJ2-2; D uncertain. Trimming removed 4 bases from V and 4 bases from J, with 10 bases in between. The CDR3 consists of 14 residues. Per germline, CDR1 SGHTA and CDR2 FQGTGA. The CDR3: CASSSAQITGELFF. Written as DNA, the CDR3 is TGTGCCAGCAGCTCCGCACAGATCACCGGGGAGCTGTTTTTT.